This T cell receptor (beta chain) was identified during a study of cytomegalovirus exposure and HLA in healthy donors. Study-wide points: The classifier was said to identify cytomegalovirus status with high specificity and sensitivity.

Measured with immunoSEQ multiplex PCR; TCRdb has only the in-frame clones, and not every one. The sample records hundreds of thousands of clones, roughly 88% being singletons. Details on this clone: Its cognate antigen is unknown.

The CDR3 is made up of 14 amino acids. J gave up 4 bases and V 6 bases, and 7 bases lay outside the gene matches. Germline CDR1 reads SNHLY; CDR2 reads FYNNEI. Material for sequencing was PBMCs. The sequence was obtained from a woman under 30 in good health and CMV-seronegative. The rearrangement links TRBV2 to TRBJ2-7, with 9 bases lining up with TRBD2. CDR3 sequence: CASRELAGLYEQYF. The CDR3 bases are TGTGCCAGCAGAGAGCTAGCGGGATTGTACGAGCAGTACTTC.